Below, one TCR beta chain is given with its context. A sample-barcoded 5' primer and a J-beta primer mix were used in a second PCR of about 7 to 12 cycles. TCRdb processed the 5' RACE reads anew with MiXCR; each CDR3 protein has one entry. The sample has almost 550,000 distinct CDR3 sequences; 24% are singletons. Deletions cut 3 bases from V and 2 bases from J, with 10 bases between. Germline CDR1 LGHNA, CDR2 YSLEER. The CDR3 consists of 14 residues. The sample comes from a study of blood T cells in healthy people across ages. Total RNA was extracted at no less than 6 micrograms per sample. These sequences were also reported in another study, on T cells of mothers and their children.

The sequencing input was blood. The origin of this receptor is a boy aged 5-17 years in good health. The genes are TRBV4-3 and TRBJ1-1; D is unclear. The CDR3 is CASSHPNGNTEAFF. For the CDR3, the DNA is TGCGCCAGCAGCCACCCAAACGGAAACACTGAAGCTTTCTTT.